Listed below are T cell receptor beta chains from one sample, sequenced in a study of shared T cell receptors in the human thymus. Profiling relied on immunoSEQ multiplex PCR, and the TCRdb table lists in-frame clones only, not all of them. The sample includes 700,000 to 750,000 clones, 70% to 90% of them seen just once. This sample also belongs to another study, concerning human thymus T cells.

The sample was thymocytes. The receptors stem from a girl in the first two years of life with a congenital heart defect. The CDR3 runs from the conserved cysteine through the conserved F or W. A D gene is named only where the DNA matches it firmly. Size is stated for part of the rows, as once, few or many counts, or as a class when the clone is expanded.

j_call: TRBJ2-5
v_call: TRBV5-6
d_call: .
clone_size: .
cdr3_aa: CASSLGLQRPYQETQYF
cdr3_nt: TGTGCCAGCAGCTTGGGTTTGCAGCGGCCGTACCAAGAGACCCAGTACTTC

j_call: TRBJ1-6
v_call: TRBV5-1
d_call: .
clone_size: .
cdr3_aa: CASSGLYGGYNSPLHF
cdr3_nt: TGCGCCAGCAGCGGACTCTACGGGGGCTATAATTCACCCCTCCACTTT

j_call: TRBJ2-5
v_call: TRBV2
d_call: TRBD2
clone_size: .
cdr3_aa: CARKTSGGAGEETQYF
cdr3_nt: TGTGCCAGGAAGACTAGCGGGGGGGCCGGGGAAGAGACCCAGTACTTC

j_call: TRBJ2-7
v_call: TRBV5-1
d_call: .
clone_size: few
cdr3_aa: CASSSDSISYEQYF
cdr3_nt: TGCGCCAGCAGCAGCGACAGCATTTCCTACGAGCAGTACTTC

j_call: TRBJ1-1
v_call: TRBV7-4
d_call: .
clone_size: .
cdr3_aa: CASSLVQAFF
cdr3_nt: TGTGCCAGCAGCTTAGTACAGGCTTTCTTT

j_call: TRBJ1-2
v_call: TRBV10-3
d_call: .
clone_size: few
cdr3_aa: CAISETGNYGYTF
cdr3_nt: TGTGCCATCAGTGAGACAGGAAACTATGGCTACACCTTC

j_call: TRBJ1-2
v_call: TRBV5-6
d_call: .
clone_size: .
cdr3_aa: CASSSTVRANYGYTF
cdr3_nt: TGTGCCAGCAGCTCCACAGTCAGAGCTAACTATGGCTACACCTTC

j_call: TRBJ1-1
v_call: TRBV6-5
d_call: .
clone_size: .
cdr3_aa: CASSFGREQGWTEAFF
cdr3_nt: TGTGCCAGCAGTTTTGGCCGTGAACAGGGTTGGACTGAAGCTTTCTTT

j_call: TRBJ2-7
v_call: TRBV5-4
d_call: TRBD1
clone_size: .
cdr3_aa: CASSLKTGLGSYEQYF
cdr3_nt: TGTGCCAGCAGCCTAAAGACAGGGCTGGGCTCCTACGAGCAGTACTTC

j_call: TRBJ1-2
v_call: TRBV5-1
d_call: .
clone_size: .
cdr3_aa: CASSTGGGANYGYTF
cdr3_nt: TGCGCCAGCAGCACCGGAGGGGGGGCCAACTATGGCTACACCTTC

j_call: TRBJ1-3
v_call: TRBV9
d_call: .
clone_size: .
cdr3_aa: CASSQNSGNTIYF
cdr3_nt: TGTGCCAGCAGCCAAAACTCTGGAAACACCATATATTTT

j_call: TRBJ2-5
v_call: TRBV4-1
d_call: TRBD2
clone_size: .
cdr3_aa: CASSHSITPLLAGGQETQYF
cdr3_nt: TGCGCCAGCAGCCACTCAATAACCCCCTTACTAGCGGGGGGTCAAGAGACCCAGTACTTC

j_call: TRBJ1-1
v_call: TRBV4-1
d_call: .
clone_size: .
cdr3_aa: CASSQDPYLSPEAFF
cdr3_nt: TGCGCCAGCAGCCAAGATCCGTATTTGTCCCCTGAAGCTTTCTTT

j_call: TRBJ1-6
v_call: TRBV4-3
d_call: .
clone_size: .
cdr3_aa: CASRGAADNSPLHF
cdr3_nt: TGCGCCAGCAGAGGAGCGGCGGATAATTCACCCCTCCACTTT

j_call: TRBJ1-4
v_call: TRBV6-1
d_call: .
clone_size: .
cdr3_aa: CASSPWGGPNEKLFF
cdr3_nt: TGTGCCAGCAGTCCCTGGGGGGGGCCTAATGAAAAACTGTTTTTT